The 31 T cell receptor beta chains reported below all come from one sample, sequenced in a study of cytomegalovirus exposure and HLA in healthy donors. PCR primers comprised 60 Vbeta and 13 Jbeta primers. Clones were sequenced by immunoSEQ multiplex PCR, and TCRdb holds only the in-frame ones, with some missing. Of about 140,000 clones in the sample, approximately 78% were seen once. The source material was PBMCs. All receptors come from a man between 18 and 35 years old in good health and CMV-seropositive.

The rearrangement links TRBV18 to TRBJ1-1; 9 bases fit TRBD1. The CDR3 extends over 17 amino acids. Germline V gene data show CDR1 as KGHSH and CDR2 as LQKENI. V trimming: 4 bases; J trimming: 4 bases; junction bases outside the gene matches: 13. The CDR3 loop reads CASSRLGQGGISTEAFF. For the CDR3, the DNA is TGTGCCAGCTCACGGTTGGGACAGGGCGGGATTAGCACTGAAGCTTTCTTT.

J is TRBJ1-5 and V is TRBV4-1, with D possibly matching TRBD1 (6 bases). The CDR3 is 15 residues long. Germline V gene sequence: CDR1 MGHRA, CDR2 YSYEKL. Deletions cut 1 base from V and 3 bases from J, with 10 bases between. In DNA, the CDR3 is TGCGCCAGCAGCCAAGGACAGGCGGTCAATCAGCCCCAGCATTTT. Protein: CASSQGQAVNQPQHF.

The V call is TRBV29-1, the J call TRBJ2-2; 14 positions match TRBD2. V was clipped by 3 bases and J by 8 bases; unmatched bases: 14. From germline, CDR1 is SQVTM and CDR2 ANQGSEA. The CDR3 totals 18 residues. CDR3 sequence: CSVEAATSGRARKGELFF. The CDR3 coding sequence is TGCAGCGTTGAGGCTGCGACTAGCGGGAGGGCCCGAAAAGGGGAGCTGTTTTTT.

The V call is TRBV7-9, the J call TRBJ2-1, with 14 bases identical to TRBD2. The trim removed 3 bases at V and 3 bases at J, leaving 4 bases unmatched. This CDR3 has 17 residues. Germline V gene sequence: CDR1 SEHNR, CDR2 FQNEAQ (reference sequence). The CDR3 DNA sequence: TGTGCCAGCAGCTTGACTAGCGGGAGGGCCTTCTACAATGAGCAGTTCTTC. It translates to CASSLTSGRAFYNEQFF.

The chain carries TRBV5-5 and TRBJ2-2; 9 positions agree with TRBD2. The CDR3 spans 15 residues. CDR1 SGHKS and CDR2 YYEKEE come from the germline V gene (reference sequence). J was trimmed by 6 bases and V by 2 bases; bases with no gene match: 5. For the CDR3, the DNA is TGTGCCAGCAGCTTCAGCGGGGGGCCCCCCGGGGAGCTGTTTTTT. Translating it yields CASSFSGGPPGELFF.

This clone was observed once. The chain employs TRBV4-1 and TRBJ1-5, with a tentative D call TRBD1 (6 bases). The CDR3 totals 14 residues. Germline CDR1 reads MGHRA; CDR2 reads YSYEKL. The germline V and J ends were trimmed by 5 bases and 4 bases, with 12 bases remaining between them. CDR3 protein: CASSSWTANQPQHF. The CDR3 DNA is TGCGCCAGCAGCTCTTGGACAGCGAATCAGCCCCAGCATTTT.

The genes are TRBV5-1 and TRBJ2-1; 9 nucleotides match TRBD1. CDR3 length: 15 residues. Germline V gives CDR1 SGHRS, CDR2 YFSETQ. Trimming cost V 4 bases and J 12 bases; bases outside gene matches: 14. The CDR3 loop is CASSLGQGRTRGQFF. The DNA of the CDR3 is TGCGCCAGCAGCCTCGGACAGGGGAGGACGCGAGGGCAGTTCTTC.

This clone came up once. The chain carries TRBV5-7 and TRBJ1-1, with 9 nucleotides matching TRBD1. TRBV5-7 is an open reading frame, and its role is uncertain. V lost 2 bases to trimming and J lost 2 bases; unmatched junction nucleotides: 4. The CDR3 extends over 15 amino acids. The CDR3, as DNA: TGTGCCAGCAGCTTAGACAGGGGGGTTAACACTGAAGCTTTCTTT. Amino acid sequence: CASSLDRGVNTEAFF.

V usage is TRBV4-1 and J usage is TRBJ2-7, with unresolved D. This CDR3 is built from 17 residues. Germline V gene data show CDR1 as MGHRA and CDR2 as YSYEKL. Trimming removed 4 bases from V and 3 bases from J, with 22 bases in between. Written as DNA, the CDR3 is TGCGCCAGCAGCCGATCCGCCCTATTGCAGGCCGACTACGAGCAGTACTTC. This sequence encodes CASSRSALLQADYEQYF.

This chain connects TRBV27 to TRBJ1-2; D call uncertain. Germline assignment: CDR1 MNHEY and CDR2 SMNVEV (reference sequence). CDR3 size: 13 residues. V was shortened by 3 bases and J by 0 bases, with 5 bases between the two germline ends. CDR3 DNA: TGTGCCAGCAGTTTTTCTGCTAACTATGGCTACACCTTC. Amino acid sequence: CASSFSANYGYTF.

The chain combines TRBV6-5 with TRBJ1-2; D may be TRBD1 (6 bases). Germline V gives CDR1 MNHEY, CDR2 SVGAGI. The V and J ends lost 0 bases and 4 bases respectively, with 9 bases between them. CDR3 length: 14 amino acids. The CDR3 DNA sequence: TGTGCCAGCAGTTACTCGGGGGGGCCCTATGGCTACACCTTC. Its protein product is CASSYSGGPYGYTF.

This clone was seen a single time. This CDR3 is CASSEVAAAFF. CDR3 DNA sequence: TGTGCCAGCAGTGAGGTAGCGGCAGCTTTCTTT. The chain uses TRBV6-1 and TRBJ1-1; D not resolved. Germline CDR1 MNHNS, CDR2 SASEGT. Deletions cut 3 bases from V and 10 bases from J, with 9 bases between. The CDR3 loop spans 11 amino acids.

This clone is a singleton in its sample. This chain links TRBV6-6 with TRBJ2-7, with D possibly being TRBD1 (5 bases). Germline assignment: CDR1 MNHNY and CDR2 SVGAGI (reference sequence). CDR3 length: 14 residues. Deletions cut 5 bases from V and 8 bases from J, with 19 bases between. This CDR3 is CASSRAGLPSQQYF. The CDR3, as DNA: TGTGCCAGCAGTCGAGCAGGGCTCCCCTCGCAGCAGTACTTC.

The chain employs TRBV28 and TRBJ2-2; the D is unclear. This CDR3 is built from 12 residues. CDR1 MDHEN and CDR2 SYDVKM come from the germline V gene. The V end lost 2 bases, the J end lost 6 bases, and 4 bases lay between the germline ends. This CDR3 is CASSLEAGELFF. The CDR3 nucleotides are TGTGCCAGCAGTTTAGAGGCCGGGGAGCTGTTTTTT.

The rearrangement uses TRBV7-9 and TRBJ1-1; D is undetermined. V shed 1 base and J shed 6 bases, with 12 bases lying between them. Germline-derived CDR1 and CDR2 are SEHNR and FQNEAQ (reference sequence). There are 14 residues in the CDR3. In nucleotides, the CDR3 is TGTGCCAGCAGCTTAGTCGGGGTTGAGGCTGAAGCTTTCTTT. This encodes CASSLVGVEAEAFF.

This chain connects TRBV15 to TRBJ2-3, with TRBD2 identical over 8 bases. The CDR3 loop spans 15 amino acids. V lost 1 base and J lost 5; bases outside the gene matches: 5. CDR1 and CDR2 from the germline V gene are LNHNV and YYDKDF (reference sequence). This CDR3 is CATSRVGTRGDTQYF. CDR3 coding DNA: TGTGCCACCAGCAGAGTGGGGACTAGGGGAGATACGCAGTATTTT.

This clone was seen a few times. J is TRBJ1-2 and V is TRBV5-8; possibly TRBD1 for D (5 bases). The length of the CDR3 is 15 residues. Germline CDR1 reads SGHTS; CDR2 reads YDEGEE. V was clipped by 4 bases and J by 4 bases, with 17 bases between them. CDR3 sequence reads: CASSPGLITGYGYTF. The DNA of the CDR3 is TGTGCCAGCAGCCCGGGACTTATCACCGGCTATGGCTACACCTTC.

The chain recombines TRBV30 with TRBJ1-6, with 10 bases matching TRBD1. V was clipped by 5 bases and J by 10 bases; unmatched bases: 8. CDR1 is GTSNPN and CDR2 is SVGIG in the germline V gene (reference sequence). The CDR3 consists of 14 residues. CDR3 nucleotide sequence: TGTGCCTGGGCCCGGGGACAGGGGAGATCACCCCTCCACTTT. Its protein product is CAWARGQGRSPLHF.

This rearrangement joins TRBV30 to TRBJ2-7; the match to TRBD2 covers 14 bases. The J segment lost 5 bases and the V segment lost 7 bases, leaving 10 bases of the junction unmatched. Germline CDR1 GTSNPN, CDR2 SVGIG (reference sequence). The CDR3 covers 15 residues. For the CDR3, the DNA is TGTGCCTACCATTGGGGACTAGCGGGAGAGCACGAGCAGTACTTC. It is translated as CAYHWGLAGEHEQYF.

J is TRBJ2-6 and V is TRBV11-2; TRBD1 aligns across 9 bases. Germline CDR1 reads SGHAT; CDR2 reads FQNNGV. V was clipped by 5 bases and J by 0 bases; unmatched bases: 8. CDR3 length: 18 amino acids. Written as DNA, the CDR3 is TGTGCCAGCAGCCCTGGGACAGGGATATTCTCTGGGGCCAACGTCCTGACTTTC. Its translation: CASSPGTGIFSGANVLTF.

The chain employs TRBV7-6 and TRBJ2-7; TRBD1 matches 10 bases. Germline-derived CDR1 and CDR2 are SGHVS and FNYEAQ. Trimming removed 5 bases from V and 0 bases from J; junction bases left unmatched: 13. The CDR3 length is 18 residues. The CDR3, as DNA: TGTGCCAGCAGCACCCCCGGGACAGGGGCCCTCTTCTCCTACGAGCAGTACTTC. Protein sequence: CASSTPGTGALFSYEQYF.

The chain uses TRBV7-2 and TRBJ2-3; 12 bases align to TRBD2. Germline CDR1 is SGHTA and CDR2 is FQGNSA. Losses at the gene ends were 2 bases for V and 4 bases for J; bases not matched to a gene: 1. The CDR3 totals 15 residues. Here the CDR3 DNA reads TGTGCCAGCAGCTTACTAGCGGGAGGGGCAGATACGCAGTATTTT. Translated: CASSLLAGGADTQYF.

The chain recombines TRBV5-4 with TRBJ1-1; no reliable D call. The CDR3 loop spans 13 amino acids. Germline CDR1 reads SGHNT; CDR2 reads YYREEE (reference sequence). V was pared by 4 bases and J by 1 base, with 8 bases between. The CDR3 is CASSHQENTEAFF. DNA for the CDR3: TGTGCCAGCAGCCACCAGGAGAACACTGAAGCTTTCTTT.

V and J are TRBV28 and TRBJ1-2; TRBD1 matches 9 bases. J lost 8 bases, V lost 5 bases, and 3 bases had no gene match. Per germline, CDR1 MDHEN and CDR2 SYDVKM. This CDR3 has 12 amino acids. The CDR3 region has the DNA TGTGCCAGCAGTGGGACAGGGCGAGGCTACACCTTC. Encoded protein: CASSGTGRGYTF.

This chain links TRBV20-1 with TRBJ2-1; D is perhaps TRBD2 (6 bases). Germline-derived CDR1 and CDR2 are DFQATT and SNEGSKA (reference sequence). This CDR3 is 11 amino acids long. Trimming removed 0 bases from V and 12 bases from J, with 9 bases in between. CDR3 residues: CSAREGGGQFF. The CDR3 region has the DNA TGCAGTGCTAGAGAGGGGGGTGGGCAGTTCTTC.

The chain links TRBV10-1 to TRBJ2-3; possibly TRBD2 for D (6 bases). The germline V and J ends were trimmed by 6 bases and 0 bases, with 10 bases remaining between them. Germline V gene sequence: CDR1 WNHNN, CDR2 SYGVQD (reference sequence). The CDR3 has 14 residues. CDR3: CASSPGGSTDTQYF. The CDR3 DNA reads as TGCGCCAGCAGCCCCGGGGGTAGCACAGATACGCAGTATTTT.

V is TRBV7-9 and J is TRBJ2-5, with a possible D match to TRBD2 (6 bases). Between the trimmed V and J ends, which lost 3 bases and 5 bases, there was a span of 19 bases. CDR1 and CDR2 from the germline V gene are SEHNR and FQNEAQ (reference sequence). The CDR3 has 16 amino acids. The CDR3 loop is CASSFGDFGTGETQYF. Here the CDR3 DNA reads TGTGCCAGCAGCTTCGGGGACTTTGGAACCGGGGAGACCCAGTACTTC.

The J gene is TRBJ1-2, the V gene TRBV2; 8 bases are shared with TRBD1. Germline assignment: CDR1 SNHLY and CDR2 FYNNEI. CDR3 length equals 14 residues. Trimming at V came to 7 bases and at J to 8 bases, leaving 12 bases not matched to a gene. CDR3 DNA sequence: TGTGCCAGCATCACCCAGGGGGCGCGTGGAGGCTACACCTTC. Translation gives CASITQGARGGYTF.

V and J are TRBV6-5 and TRBJ1-2; maybe TRBD1 (6 bases). The V end was cut by 8 bases, the J end by 7 bases, with 14 bases between. CDR1 and CDR2 (germline): MNHEY, SVGAGI. The CDR3 spans 12 residues. Here the CDR3 DNA reads TGTGCCAGCGAAGGGGGTGGGATTGGCTACACCTTC. Residues: CASEGGGIGYTF.

This chain joins TRBV6-1 and TRBJ1-2, with D perhaps TRBD1 (5 bases). The CDR3 totals 12 residues. CDR1 and CDR2 from the germline V gene are MNHNS and SASEGT. V was shortened by 3 bases and J by 8 bases, with 10 bases between the two germline ends. The CDR3 loop reads CASSEVQGGYTF. CDR3 DNA sequence: TGTGCCAGCAGTGAGGTCCAGGGCGGCTACACCTTC.

J is TRBJ1-1 and V is TRBV5-1, with 7 positions matching TRBD1. The CDR3 is 15 residues long. V shed 2 bases, J shed 1 base, and the junction held 5 bases outside the gene matches. CDR1 is SGHRS and CDR2 is YFSETQ in the germline V gene. The CDR3 spells CASSFGQVGNTEAFF. CDR3 in DNA: TGCGCCAGCAGCTTCGGACAGGTGGGGAACACTGAAGCTTTCTTT.